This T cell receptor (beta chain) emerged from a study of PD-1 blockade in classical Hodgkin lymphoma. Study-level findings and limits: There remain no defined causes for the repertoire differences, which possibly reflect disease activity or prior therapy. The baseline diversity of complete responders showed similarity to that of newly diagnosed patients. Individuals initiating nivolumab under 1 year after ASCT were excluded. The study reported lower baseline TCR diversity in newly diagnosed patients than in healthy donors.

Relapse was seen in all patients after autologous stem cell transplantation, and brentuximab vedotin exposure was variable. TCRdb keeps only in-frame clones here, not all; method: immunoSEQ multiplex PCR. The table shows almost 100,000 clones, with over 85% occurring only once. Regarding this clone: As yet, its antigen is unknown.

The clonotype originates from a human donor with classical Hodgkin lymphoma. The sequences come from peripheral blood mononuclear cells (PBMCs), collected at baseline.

This chain's CDR3 is CASGLVGQGRGTYEQYF. The CDR3 DNA is TGTGCTAGTGGTTTGGTGGGACAGGGGAGGGGGACCTACGAGCAGTACTTC. The chain uses TRBV12-5 and TRBJ2-7; 10 bases line up with TRBD1. Germline CDR1 and CDR2: LGHNT and FRNRAP. With 0 bases clipped from V and 2 bases from J, the junction kept 7 bases outside the gene matches. The CDR3 consists of 17 residues.